The entry below gives a single T cell receptor (beta chain) sequence along with its context. The sample comes from a study of blood T cell repertoires in COVID-19. Study in general: T cells, B-cell-depleted T cells, or PBMCs provided the cDNA or gDNA that served as material.

As processed by the authors: Amplification of reference gene primers was used by the study to estimate nucleated cell counts. Here immunoSEQ multiplex PCR was the method, and the copy in TCRdb shows in-frame clones only, minus some. The V and J calls and clone size were taken over from that table, and D and trimming were inferred from the DNA. The sample yields some 500,000 clones, roughly 90% seen once. CDR3 length: 12 amino acids. The germline CDR1 and CDR2 sequences are MNHEY and SMNVEV (reference sequence). Germline trimming cut 6 bases from V and 5 bases from J; bases unmatched to any gene: 2. The age range of participants was about 18 to 100 years, with residence in under 30 US areas.

The V call is TRBV27, the J call TRBJ1-2, with TRBD1 matching 8 bases. Sequencing was carried out using PBMCs or T cells enriched from blood (not recorded which). The origin of this receptor is a woman between 40 and 50 years old who had recovered from COVID-19. The CDR3 spells CASSRGLYGYTF. CDR3 bases: TGTGCCAGCAGCAGGGGGCTTTATGGCTACACCTTC.